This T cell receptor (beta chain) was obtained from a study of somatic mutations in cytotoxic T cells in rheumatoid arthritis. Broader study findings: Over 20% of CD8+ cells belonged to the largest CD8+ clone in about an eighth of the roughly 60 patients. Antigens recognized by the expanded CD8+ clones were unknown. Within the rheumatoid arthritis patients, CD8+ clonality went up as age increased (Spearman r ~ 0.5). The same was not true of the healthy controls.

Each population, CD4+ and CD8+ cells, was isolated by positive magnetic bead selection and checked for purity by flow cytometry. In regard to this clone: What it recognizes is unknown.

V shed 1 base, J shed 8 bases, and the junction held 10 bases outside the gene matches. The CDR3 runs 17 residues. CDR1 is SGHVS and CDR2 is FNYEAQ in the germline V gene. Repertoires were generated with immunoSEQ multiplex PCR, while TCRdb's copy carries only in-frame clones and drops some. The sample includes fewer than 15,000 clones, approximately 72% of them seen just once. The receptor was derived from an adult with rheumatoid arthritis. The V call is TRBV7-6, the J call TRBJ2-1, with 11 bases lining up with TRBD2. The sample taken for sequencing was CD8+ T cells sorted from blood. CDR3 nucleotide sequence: TGTGCCAGCAGCTTAGTAAGTTGGCTAGCGGGGGGCGATGAGCAGTTCTTC. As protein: CASSLVSWLAGGDEQFF.